This TCR beta chain was observed in a study of control samples from healthy donors and cancer patients. Sequencing used immunoSEQ multiplex PCR; TCRdb keeps in-frame clones, though not all of them. Among around 76,000 clones, roughly 92% were seen once, and the ten largest hold 6% to 8%. Germline CDR1 is MNHEY and CDR2 is SVGAGI. The V end lost 4 bases, the J end lost 3 bases, and 10 bases lay between the germline ends. CDR3 length: 14 residues. This sequence originates from a woman aged 40-49 years in good health. Sequences were obtained from blood. The V gene is TRBV6-5, the J gene TRBJ1-5; D not certain. The CDR3 protein is CASSFRAHNQPQHF. CDR3 nucleotide sequence: TGTGCCAGCAGTTTCCGGGCCCACAATCAGCCCCAGCATTTT.